The source of this T cell receptor (beta chain) is a study of blood T cell repertoires in COVID-19. The overall study: Italy, Spain and the United States were the sources of the convalescent and acute COVID-19 samples. Sources were T cells, B-cell-depleted T cells, or PBMCs; the material itself was cDNA or gDNA.

Source study methods: Estimates of nucleated cell counts were drawn from the amplification of reference gene primers. TCRdb's copy holds only in-frame clones and misses some; the assay was immunoSEQ multiplex PCR. D and trimming were read from the DNA, whereas the V and J calls and clone size are those reported in that table. The repertoire holds about 53,000 clones, with roughly 89% as singletons. The CDR3 has 15 residues. Per the germline V gene, CDR1 is SGDLS and CDR2 is YYNGEE. V lost 0 bases and J 4 bases, leaving 10 bases between the germline ends. The sequencing input was peripheral blood. The chain links TRBV9 to TRBJ1-4; D is perhaps TRBD1 (5 bases). This TCR came from a man aged 45-65 years with acute or convalescent COVID-19. CDR3 residues: CASSVDAGINEKLFF. CDR3 nucleotides: TGTGCCAGCAGCGTAGATGCAGGGATTAATGAAAAACTGTTTTTT.